A single sample gave rise to the 12 T cell receptor beta chains below, sequenced in a study of cytomegalovirus exposure and HLA in healthy donors. Vbeta (60) and Jbeta (13) primers were used in the PCR. Sequenced by immunoSEQ multiplex PCR; TCRdb stores in-frame clones only, minus some. The profile shows 120,000 to 150,000 clones, roughly 80% of them singletons. The sequenced sample consisted of PBMCs. The receptors stem from a young man in good health and CMV-seronegative.

The CDR3 protein is CASSRDRANEKLFF. The DNA of the CDR3 is TGTGCCAGCTCCCGGGACAGGGCTAATGAAAAACTGTTTTTT. This chain links TRBV18 with TRBJ1-4; 9 bases are shared with TRBD1. Trimming at V came to 6 bases and at J to 3 bases, leaving 2 bases not matched to a gene. Germline V lookup: CDR1 KGHSH, CDR2 LQKENI. The CDR3 totals 14 residues.

The chain joins TRBV7-3 to TRBJ2-1; 9 nucleotides line up with TRBD2. The CDR3 covers 14 residues. Germline loops: CDR1 SGHTA, CDR2 FQGTGA. J lost 10 bases, V lost 4 bases, and 8 bases had no gene match. CDR3 residues: CASSSASGAREQFF. In DNA form, the CDR3 reads TGTGCCAGCAGCTCGGCTAGCGGGGCCCGAGAGCAGTTCTTC. The full variable domain, rest sourced from reference TRBV7-3 and TRBJ2-1, is GAGVSQTPSNKVTEKGKYVELRCDPISGHTALYWYRQSLGQGPEFLIYFQGTGAADDSGLPNDRFFAVRPEGSVSTLKIQRTERGDSAVYLCASSSASGAREQFFGPGTRLTVL.

The chain links TRBV7-2 to TRBJ1-3; D gene uncertain. CDR1 SGHTA and CDR2 FQGNSA come from the germline V gene. The CDR3 contains 16 residues. Trimming stripped 4 bases from V and 4 bases from J, with 17 bases between. The CDR3, as DNA: TGTGCCAGCAGCTCTAGCCCCTCAGGCTCCGGAAACACCATATATTTT. This gives the protein CASSSSPSGSGNTIYF.

The chain has TRBV14 and TRBJ2-6; possible D gene TRBD1, 6 bases. CDR3 length equals 19 residues. Trimming cost V 8 bases and J 4 bases, with 27 bases left between them. CDR1 and CDR2 from the germline V gene are SGHDN and FVKESK. Here the CDR3 DNA reads TGTGCCAGCCGAGGGAGAACAGGGTTCCCTCTCGCGGGGGCCAACGTCCTGACTTTC. It codes for CASRGRTGFPLAGANVLTF.

This clone is a singleton in its sample. The V gene is TRBV27, the J gene TRBJ2-2; 9 nucleotides match TRBD1. This CDR3 is built from 16 residues. Germline V lookup: CDR1 MNHEY, CDR2 SMNVEV (reference sequence). After removal of 1 base from V and 4 bases from J, the junction contained 4 bases not matched to a gene. The DNA for the CDR3 is TGTGCCAGCAGTTTATTGCCGACAGGGGGCACCGGGGAGCTGTTTTTT. It specifies CASSLLPTGGTGELFF.

J is TRBJ1-4 and V is TRBV5-4, with D possibly being TRBD1 (6 bases). CDR1 and CDR2 (germline): SGHNT, YYREEE (reference sequence). This CDR3 comprises 14 residues. V lost 5 bases to trimming and J lost 7 bases, with 15 bases between them. For the CDR3, the DNA is TGTGCCAGCAGTCGTCTGGACAGAGTTGAAAAACTGTTTTTT. It translates to CASSRLDRVEKLFF.

V and J are TRBV5-4 and TRBJ1-3, with D perhaps TRBD1 (5 bases). There are 13 residues in the CDR3. V was pared by 7 bases and J by 14 bases, with 22 bases between. In germline, CDR1 is SGHNT, CDR2 YYREEE (reference sequence). This CDR3 reads CASGPPEQGGLYF. The CDR3 bases are TGTGCCAGCGGTCCCCCGGAGCAGGGAGGGCTATATTTT.

The rearrangement uses TRBV6-1 and TRBJ2-5; D not resolved. V lost 8 bases, J lost 5 bases, and 9 bases lay in between. Germline V gene sequence: CDR1 MNHNS, CDR2 SASEGT. The CDR3 covers 11 residues. CDR3 DNA: TGTGCCAGCGTCCTCCGGGAGACCCAGTACTTC. As protein: CASVLRETQYF.

The genes are TRBV6-6 and TRBJ1-3; the D gene is possibly TRBD1 (5 bases). This CDR3 comprises 15 residues. Germline CDR1 MNHNY, CDR2 SVGAGI (reference sequence). V lost 4 bases to trimming and J lost 0 bases, with 10 bases between them. CDR3 DNA sequence: TGTGCCAGCAGTTTCCAGGGTGTCTCTGGAAACACCATATATTTT. This encodes CASSFQGVSGNTIYF.

The chain couples TRBV21-1 to TRBJ2-5; the DNA was not used to check the table's D call, TRBD2. The tail of the sequence fits TRBJ2-7 better, so the J call may be wrong. TRBV21-1 is termed a pseudogene. This CDR3 spans 12 amino acids. Here the CDR3 DNA reads TGTGCCAGCAGCCCCTTCTGCTACGAGCAGTACTTC. This sequence encodes CASSPFCYEQYF.

The J gene is TRBJ1-4, the V gene TRBV2; D call uncertain. With 5 bases removed from V and 3 bases from J, the gap between germline ends came to 10 bases. Germline V gene lookup returns CDR1 SNHLY and CDR2 FYNNEI. This CDR3 spans 14 amino acids. The CDR3 DNA reads TGTGCCAGCAGTCGAGGAGGAGCTAATGAAAAACTGTTTTTT. It is translated as CASSRGGANEKLFF.

This clone is a singleton in its sample. This rearrangement joins TRBV5-1 to TRBJ1-4, with D possibly being TRBD1 (6 bases). CDR1 is SGHRS, CDR2 YFSETQ, per germline. Trimming pared 4 bases from V and 1 base from J, leaving 17 bases between. The CDR3 loop spans 17 amino acids. CDR3 protein: CASSPGPKGVTNEKLFF. DNA for the CDR3: TGCGCCAGCAGCCCTGGACCCAAGGGGGTAACTAATGAAAAACTGTTTTTT.